The clone carrying this T cell receptor (beta chain) was picked up a small number of times. The sample originates from a study of cytotoxic CD8 clonotypes in ibrutinib-treated CLL. The wider study: Outcomes included 25 or so partial and 2 complete responses; after median about 68 months, roughly 14 stayed remitted and approximately 12 progressed. Patients gave response samples after a median approximately eleven months of treatment, range 6 to 36.

V shed 2 bases and J shed 2 bases, with 9 bases lying between them. The CDR3 is made up of 14 amino acids. CDR1 SGHRS and CDR2 YFSETQ come from the germline V gene. Assay: immunoSEQ multiplex PCR; the TCRdb copy retains only in-frame clones and omits some. Of 150,000 or so clones listed, over 60% are singletons. Roughly 2 micrograms of genomic DNA, which was extracted from cryopreserved PBMCs, served as the material used for the TCR beta libraries. The sequence was collected from a human donor with chronic lymphocytic leukemia. Sequences were derived from PBMCs, sampled after 12 months of ibrutinib treatment. V is TRBV5-1 and J is TRBJ2-3; no firm D call. The CDR3 nucleotides read TGCGCCAGCAGCTTACAGCTAATCACAGATACGCAGTATTTT. It translates to CASSLQLITDTQYF.